This entry is about one TCR beta chain. This entry belongs to a study of cytomegalovirus exposure and HLA in healthy donors. Study-level information: A previous analysis identified 95 million to 120 million unique TCR beta sequences derived from roughly 180 million T cells.

The ends were cut back, 0 bases at V and 2 bases at J, with 8 bases in the middle. From germline, CDR1 is LGHNA and CDR2 YSLEER. CDR3 length: 15 residues. The PCR employed 60 Vbeta primers together with 13 Jbeta primers. Generated by immunoSEQ multiplex PCR, the TCRdb table keeps only in-frame clones and is missing some. The sample holds 110,000 to 150,000 clones, almost 85% seen once. The clonotype comes from a woman between 40 and 55 years old in good health and CMV-seronegative. The sequencing input was PBMCs. The chain is built from TRBV4-3 and TRBJ2-1; D gene uncertain. The CDR3 region has the DNA TGCGCCAGCAGCCAAGATTTACCTACCTACAATGAGCAGTTCTTC. Translated: CASSQDLPTYNEQFF.